This paragraph reports one T cell receptor beta chain. What it binds is not known. The PCR ran on 60 Vbeta and 13 Jbeta primers. Sequenced by immunoSEQ multiplex PCR; TCRdb stores in-frame clones only, minus some. The repertoire includes 170,000 or so clones, over 80% of them detected once, and about 1.6% sits in the top ten. The sample belongs to a study of cytomegalovirus exposure and HLA in healthy donors. Findings and caveats of the study: Rarity characterized most TCR sequences, yet some public TCRs appeared in many donors. By HLA locus, TCR association rates varied in a later analysis, with DRB1 showing the most and HLA-C the fewest. Earlier results showed most TCR beta V segments being productive about 90% or about 30% of the time.

Germline CDR1 is MNHNY and CDR2 is SVGAGI (reference sequence). The CDR3 loop spans 12 amino acids. V was pared by 8 bases and J by 6 bases, with 12 bases between. This clonotype was sampled from a man aged 45-60 years in good health and CMV-seronegative. The chain combines TRBV6-6 with TRBJ2-3, with D tentatively TRBD1 (6 bases). The sequenced sample consisted of PBMCs. DNA for the CDR3: TGTGCCAGCCTTGGGGACAATGATACGCAGTATTTT. Translation gives CASLGDNDTQYF.